These 30 T cell receptor beta chains share one sample of origin, sequenced in a study of technical replicates of blood from a handful of donors. Method: immunoSEQ multiplex PCR; TCRdb's copy keeps in-frame clones and lacks some. Of around 69,000 clones in the sample, approximately 87% were seen once. The sequenced sample consisted of PBMCs. The origin of the receptors is a human donor in good health. Some clones in this sample may be carry-over from other donors' samples.

The V call is TRBV2, the J call TRBJ2-3, with a tentative D call TRBD2 (6 bases). V was clipped by 4 bases and J by 5 bases, with 7 bases between them. Germline values: CDR1 SNHLY, CDR2 FYNNEI. The CDR3 covers 12 residues. CDR3 protein: CASSGDLDTQYF. CDR3 nucleotide sequence: TGTGCCAGCAGTGGGGACTTAGATACGCAGTATTTT.

The V gene is TRBV5-1, the J gene TRBJ1-6; 7 nucleotides agree with TRBD1. Germline V gene data show CDR1 as SGHRS and CDR2 as YFSETQ. After removal of 4 bases from V and 6 bases from J, the junction contained 4 bases not matched to a gene. CDR3 size: 14 residues. This CDR3 is CASSQWDSNSPLHF. In DNA form, the CDR3 reads TGCGCCAGCAGCCAGTGGGACAGTAATTCACCCCTCCACTTT.

The chain's CDR3 is CATRPGNTEAFF. The CDR3 DNA follows: TGTGCCACCCGCCCGGGGAACACTGAAGCTTTCTTT. The chain combines TRBV19 with TRBJ1-1; no clear D gene. The CDR3 length is 12 residues. Germline V gene lookup returns CDR1 LNHDA and CDR2 SQIVND (reference sequence). V lost 10 bases, J lost 1 base, and 10 bases lay in between.

The V call is TRBV7-2, the J call TRBJ1-2; 8 bases match TRBD1. Germline V gene lookup returns CDR1 SGHTA and CDR2 FQGNSA. This CDR3 has 13 residues. V dropped 5 bases and J dropped 8; count of bases not matched to a gene: 7. The CDR3, as DNA: TGTGCCAGCAGCCCGCAGGGGGCAGAAGGCTACACCTTC. Translated, it gives CASSPQGAEGYTF.

V is TRBV19 and J is TRBJ1-3; 10 nucleotides align to TRBD1. There are 17 residues in the CDR3. V dropped 6 bases and J dropped 4; count of bases not matched to a gene: 12. The germline gives CDR1 LNHDA, CDR2 SQIVND (reference sequence). CDR3 residues: CASRPTGGAPGGNTIYF. The CDR3, as DNA: TGTGCCAGTAGGCCGACAGGGGGCGCGCCCGGAGGAAACACCATATATTTT. Drawing the rest from reference TRBV19 and TRBJ1-3, the complete variable domain is DGGITQSPKYLFRKEGQNVTLSCEQNLNHDAMYWYRQDPGQGLRLIYYSQIVNDFQKGDIAEGYSVSREKKESFPLTVTSAQKNPTAFYLCASRPTGGAPGGNTIYFGEGSWLTVV.

This chain connects TRBV27 to TRBJ1-2; D uncertain. V dropped 0 bases and J dropped 6 bases, with 11 bases sitting between them. Looked up from germline, CDR1 is MNHEY and CDR2 is SMNVEV (reference sequence). This CDR3 is built from 14 residues. CDR3 nucleotide sequence: TGTGCCAGCAGTTTATCGGAGGACGGAGATGGCTACACCTTC. This sequence encodes CASSLSEDGDGYTF.

V gene TRBV7-9 combines with J gene TRBJ2-7, with D possibly matching TRBD2 (6 bases). The length of the CDR3 is 15 residues. Germline CDR1 reads SEHNR; CDR2 reads FQNEAQ (reference sequence). Trimming took off 2 bases at V and 0 bases at J, with 11 bases between the two ends. CDR3 sequence (DNA): TGTGCCAGCAGCTTATCGGACGGGAGCTCCTACGAGCAGTACTTC. It specifies CASSLSDGSSYEQYF.

The table lists this clone with a count of one. V is TRBV5-1 and J is TRBJ2-6; 8 positions agree with TRBD1. J lost 4 bases, V lost 7 bases, and 10 bases had no gene match. Per germline, CDR1 SGHRS and CDR2 YFSETQ. The CDR3 runs 16 residues. This CDR3 reads CASVPGQAFGANVLTF. CDR3 bases: TGCGCCAGCGTCCCGGGACAGGCATTCGGGGCCAACGTCCTGACTTTC.

The CDR3 nucleotides read TGTGCCAGCAGCTTCGTGGTTGTGGCAGGGGGCCCAGGGGAGCTGTTTTTT. It translates to CASSFVVVAGGPGELFF. The chain joins TRBV7-2 to TRBJ2-2; TRBD1 matches 8 bases. The junction had 14 bases not matched to a gene; V was cut back by 3 bases and J by 8 bases. The CDR3 consists of 17 residues. Germline lookup yields CDR1 SGHTA and CDR2 FQGNSA. Filled out from reference TRBV7-2 and TRBJ2-2, the complete variable domain reads GAGVSQSPSNKVTEKGKDVELRCDPISGHTALYWYRQSLGQGLEFLIYFQGNSAPDKSGLPSDRFSAERTGGSVSTLTIQRTQQEDSAVYLCASSFVVVAGGPGELFFGEGSRLTVL.

The rearrangement uses TRBV18 and TRBJ1-2; D not resolved. Germline CDR1 and CDR2: KGHSH and LQKENI. V dropped 3 bases and J dropped 4 bases, with 21 bases sitting between them. CDR3 length: 17 amino acids. CDR3 residues: CASSPFDLGGFGYGYTF. CDR3 in DNA: TGTGCCAGCTCACCTTTCGACCTGGGAGGATTCGGCTATGGCTACACCTTC.

This clone was seen once. The chain uses TRBV5-4 and TRBJ2-7; 8 bases map to TRBD2. V lost 5 bases to trimming and J lost 3 bases; unmatched junction nucleotides: 10. The CDR3 is made up of 15 amino acids. CDR1 and CDR2 (germline): SGHNT, YYREEE (reference sequence). CDR3 nucleotide sequence: TGTGCCAGCAGTCCTCGGGGGGGCGACCTCTACGAGCAGTACTTC. Its protein product is CASSPRGGDLYEQYF. The full variable domain, with the rest looked up from reference TRBV5-4 and TRBJ2-7, is ETGVTQSPTHLIKTRGQQVTLRCSSQSGHNTVSWYQQALGQGPQFIFQYYREEENGRGNFPPRFSGLQFPNYSSELNVNALELDDSALYLCASSPRGGDLYEQYFGPGTRLTVT.

This chain joins TRBV7-5 and TRBJ2-5; TRBD2 reflects the table's D call only, with no check against the DNA. TRBV7-5 is a documented pseudogene. The CDR3 is 16 residues long. The chain's CDR3 is CVRSLPMGLDQETQYF. In DNA, the CDR3 is TGTGTCAGAAGCCTCCCCATGGGACTAGACCAAGAGACCCAGTACTTC.

V and J are TRBV2 and TRBJ1-1; D is unresolved. Deletions cut 7 bases from V and 8 bases from J, with 17 bases between. CDR3 length: 13 amino acids. Germline V gives CDR1 SNHLY, CDR2 FYNNEI. CDR3: CASNKWAPTEAFF. The DNA for the CDR3 is TGTGCCAGCAACAAATGGGCACCGACCGAAGCTTTCTTT.

This chain uses TRBV5-1 with TRBJ2-3; TRBD2 agrees at 7 bases. CDR3 size: 15 residues. V lost 1 base, J lost 5 bases, and 7 bases stayed unmatched. The germline V gene has CDR1 SGHRS and CDR2 YFSETQ. The CDR3 DNA sequence: TGCGCCAGCAGCTTGACGGGCGCTAGCGGAGATACGCAGTATTTT. Its translation is CASSLTGASGDTQYF.

The V call is TRBV11-2, the J call TRBJ2-5; D is perhaps TRBD1 (5 bases). The CDR3 spans 15 residues. The V and J ends lost 6 bases and 1 base respectively, with 15 bases between them. Germline V lookup: CDR1 SGHAT, CDR2 FQNNGV. The CDR3 coding sequence is TGTGCCAGCAGATCGGTAGGGGCTGTCCAAGAGACCCAGTACTTC. Translated, it gives CASRSVGAVQETQYF.

The chain has TRBV9 and TRBJ2-7; possibly TRBD2 for D (6 bases). The CDR3 is 15 residues long. The ends were cut back, 0 bases at V and 2 bases at J, with 12 bases in the middle. CDR1 and CDR2 from the germline V gene are SGDLS and YYNGEE. The CDR3 sequence: CASSVGGDGTYEQYF. The CDR3 coding sequence is TGTGCCAGCAGCGTAGGCGGGGACGGGACCTACGAGCAGTACTTC.

This chain joins TRBV7-2 and TRBJ2-5; D call uncertain. CDR1 SGHTA and CDR2 FQGNSA come from the germline V gene. The ends were cut back, 5 bases at V and 4 bases at J, with 8 bases in the middle. The CDR3 covers 12 residues. This CDR3 reads CASSKTGETQYF. DNA for the CDR3: TGTGCCAGCAGCAAGACTGGAGAGACCCAGTACTTC.

This chain connects TRBV5-4 to TRBJ2-5, with TRBD1 identical over 7 bases. The J segment lost 4 bases and the V segment lost 3 bases, leaving 6 bases of the junction unmatched. Germline assignment: CDR1 SGHNT and CDR2 YYREEE (reference sequence). The CDR3 contains 14 residues. The CDR3 DNA reads as TGTGCCAGCAGCTCCCGGGACAGAGGAGAGACCCAGTACTTC. Translation gives CASSSRDRGETQYF.

This clone was picked up one time. The chain links TRBV18 to TRBJ1-1; D perhaps matches TRBD1 (6 bases). Germline lookup yields CDR1 KGHSH and CDR2 LQKENI. V shed 5 bases and J shed 0 bases, with 7 bases lying between them. The CDR3 covers 13 residues. CDR3 protein: CASSTGLNTEAFF. CDR3 DNA sequence: TGTGCCAGCTCAACAGGGTTGAACACTGAAGCTTTCTTT.

The genes are TRBV15 and TRBJ1-5, with a weak D call TRBD1 (6 bases). The CDR3 totals 17 residues. Per the germline V gene, CDR1 is LNHNV and CDR2 is YYDKDF (reference sequence). V lost 0 bases, J lost 0 bases, and 12 bases lay in between. CDR3 DNA sequence: TGTGCCACCAGCAGAGATCAAACAGGGTATAGCAATCAGCCCCAGCATTTT. This gives the protein CATSRDQTGYSNQPQHF. The entire variable domain, with the rest obtained from reference TRBV15 and TRBJ1-5, is as follows: DAMVIQNPRYQVTQFGKPVTLSCSQTLNHNVMYWYQQKSSQAPKLLFHYYDKDFNNEADTPDNFQSRRPNTSFCFLDIRSPGLGDTAMYLCATSRDQTGYSNQPQHFGDGTRLSIL.

The CDR3 region is CASSPPREDTQYF. The CDR3 coding sequence is TGTGCCAGCAGCCCCCCCAGGGAAGATACGCAGTATTTT. The chain employs TRBV7-8 and TRBJ2-3, with a weak D call TRBD1 (5 bases). The CDR3 extends over 13 amino acids. The germline V and J ends were trimmed by 5 bases and 5 bases, with 11 bases remaining between them. Germline V lookup: CDR1 SGHVS, CDR2 FQNEAQ.

The V and J genes are TRBV4-2 and TRBJ2-7; D may be TRBD2 (5 bases). Per germline, CDR1 LGHNA and CDR2 YNFKEQ. CDR3 size: 15 residues. Trimming removed 1 base from V and 0 bases from J, with 10 bases in between. Written as DNA, the CDR3 is TGTGCCAGCAGCCAAGTTCAGCGGAGCTCCTACGAGCAGTACTTC. It is translated as CASSQVQRSSYEQYF.

Here the CDR3 DNA reads TGTGCCAGCAGTTACTCGTTACAGGGTATCGGGGAGCTGTTTTTT. Translated, it gives CASSYSLQGIGELFF. The rearrangement uses TRBV6-5 and TRBJ2-2; tentatively, D is TRBD1 (6 bases). The germline gives CDR1 MNHEY, CDR2 SVGAGI. Trimming removed 0 bases from V and 7 bases from J, with 12 bases in between. CDR3 length equals 15 residues.

The chain couples TRBV28 to TRBJ1-2; D may be TRBD1 (5 bases). Trimming stripped 2 bases from V and 0 bases from J, with 10 bases between. In germline, CDR1 is MDHEN, CDR2 SYDVKM. The CDR3 runs 15 residues. The CDR3, as DNA: TGTGCCAGCAGTTTAGGGGGGTTAACTAACTATGGCTACACCTTC. Its translation is CASSLGGLTNYGYTF.

This clone has a single count. V and J are TRBV7-9 and TRBJ1-3, with TRBD1 identical over 8 bases. The CDR3 is made up of 15 amino acids. The J segment lost 0 bases and the V segment lost 10 bases, leaving 8 bases of the junction unmatched. Germline CDR1 reads SEHNR; CDR2 reads FQNEAQ (reference sequence). The CDR3 sequence is CATRGQDNSGNTIYF. The DNA of the CDR3 is TGTGCCACCCGGGGACAGGATAACTCTGGAAACACCATATATTTT.

The J gene is TRBJ2-1, the V gene TRBV7-9; D is undetermined. V lost 5 bases and J 7 bases, leaving 18 bases between the germline ends. This CDR3 region has 15 residues. CDR1 SEHNR and CDR2 FQNEAQ come from the germline V gene (reference sequence). The CDR3 sequence: CASSLLTGPENEQFF. The CDR3 region has the DNA TGTGCCAGCAGCCTACTGACCGGCCCGGAGAATGAGCAGTTCTTC.

V and J are TRBV5-6 and TRBJ1-1; 9 nucleotides line up with TRBD1. V shed 6 bases, J shed 5 bases, and the junction held 8 bases outside the gene matches. The CDR3 is made up of 14 amino acids. Germline-derived CDR1 and CDR2 are SGHDT and YYEEEE. CDR3 amino acids: CASNIQGAATEAFF. In DNA form, the CDR3 reads TGTGCCAGCAATATACAGGGGGCGGCGACTGAAGCTTTCTTT.

The chain uses TRBV19 and TRBJ2-7; D is perhaps TRBD2 (5 bases). Germline CDR1 LNHDA, CDR2 SQIVND (reference sequence). CDR3 size: 14 residues. V was pared by 3 bases and J by 4 bases, with 13 bases between. The DNA of the CDR3 is TGTGCCAGTAGTATCGAGACTAATCCTTACGAGCAGTACTTC. This sequence encodes CASSIETNPYEQYF.

The CDR3 DNA is TGTGCCAGCAGCTTGGACAGGGGTTACGAGCAGTACTTC. Amino acids: CASSLDRGYEQYF. This sequence joins TRBV5-6 and TRBJ2-7; 7 nucleotides align to TRBD1. This CDR3 is built from 13 residues. The V segment lost 0 bases and the J segment 4 bases; nucleotides outside the gene matches: 1. CDR1 and CDR2 from the germline V gene are SGHDT and YYEEEE.

The chain combines TRBV19 with TRBJ1-5; the D gene is possibly TRBD1 (5 bases). Trimming pared 9 bases from V and 0 bases from J, leaving 9 bases between. This CDR3 region has 13 residues. The germline CDR1 and CDR2 sequences are LNHDA and SQIVND (reference sequence). CDR3 in amino acids: CASRQYSNQPQHF. The CDR3 coding sequence is TGTGCCAGCCGACAGTATAGCAATCAGCCCCAGCATTTT.